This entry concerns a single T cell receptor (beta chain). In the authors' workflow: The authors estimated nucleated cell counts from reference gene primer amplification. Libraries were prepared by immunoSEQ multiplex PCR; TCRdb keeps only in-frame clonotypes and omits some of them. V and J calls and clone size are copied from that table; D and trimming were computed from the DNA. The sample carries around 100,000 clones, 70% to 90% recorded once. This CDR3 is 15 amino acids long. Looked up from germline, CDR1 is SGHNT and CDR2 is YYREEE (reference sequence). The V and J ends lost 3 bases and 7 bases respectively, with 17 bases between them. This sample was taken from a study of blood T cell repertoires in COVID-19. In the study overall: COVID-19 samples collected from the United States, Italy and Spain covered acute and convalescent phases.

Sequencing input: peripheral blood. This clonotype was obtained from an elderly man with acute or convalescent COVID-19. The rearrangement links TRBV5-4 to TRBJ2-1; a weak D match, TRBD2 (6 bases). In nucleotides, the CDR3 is TGTGCCAGCAGCTCCACCGGGACTGGTATAAATGAGCAGTTCTTC. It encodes CASSSTGTGINEQFF.